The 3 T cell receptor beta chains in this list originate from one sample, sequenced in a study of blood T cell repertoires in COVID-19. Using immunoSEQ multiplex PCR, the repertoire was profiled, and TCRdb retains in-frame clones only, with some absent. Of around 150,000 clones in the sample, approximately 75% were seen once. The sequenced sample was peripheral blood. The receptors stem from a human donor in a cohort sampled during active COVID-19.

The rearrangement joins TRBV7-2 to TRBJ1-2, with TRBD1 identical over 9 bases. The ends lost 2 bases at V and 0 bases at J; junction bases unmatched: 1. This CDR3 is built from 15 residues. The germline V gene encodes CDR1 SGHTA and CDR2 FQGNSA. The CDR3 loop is CASSLRTGANYGYTF. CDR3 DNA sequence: TGTGCCAGCAGCTTACGGACAGGGGCTAACTATGGCTACACCTTC.

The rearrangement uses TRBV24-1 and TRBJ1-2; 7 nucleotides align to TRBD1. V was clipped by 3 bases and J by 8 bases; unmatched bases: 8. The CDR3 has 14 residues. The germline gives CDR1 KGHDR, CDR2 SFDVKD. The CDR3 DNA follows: TGTGCCACCAGTGATCGGGACAGCAGTGGGGGCTACACCTTC. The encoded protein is CATSDRDSSGGYTF.

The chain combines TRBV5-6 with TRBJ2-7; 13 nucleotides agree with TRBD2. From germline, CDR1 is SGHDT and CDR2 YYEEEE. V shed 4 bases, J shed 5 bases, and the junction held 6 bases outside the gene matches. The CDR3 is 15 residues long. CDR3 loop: CASSRTSGSINEQYF. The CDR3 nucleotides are TGTGCCAGCAGCCGGACTAGCGGGAGCATCAACGAGCAGTACTTC.